This T cell receptor (beta chain) was found in a study of early T cells in non-severe SARS-CoV-2 infection. Looking at the study overall: The authors sequenced bulk RNA from unsorted whole blood, leaving chains unpaired.

This clonotype has a handful of counts. Its target is unknown. Study results and caveats: CD4 and private specificities were missed by VDJdb matching, which favored anti-spike CD8 responses.

V was cut by 0 bases and J by 5 bases, with 17 bases left in between. Germline V lookup: CDR1 ENHRY, CDR2 SYGVKD. The CDR3 is 17 residues long. Unique molecular identifiers were added to individual cDNA molecules. TCRdb ran MiXCR on the 5' RACE reads and lists one entry per CDR3 protein. The table shows some 67,000 distinct CDR3 sequences, with more than 8% occurring only once. The specimen was whole blood, collected at baseline. This clonotype was obtained from an adult who was a healthcare worker with PCR-confirmed SARS-CoV-2 infection or an uninfected control (not recorded which). The V gene is TRBV10-3, the J gene TRBJ2-1; unclear D gene. Written as DNA, the CDR3 is TGTGCCATCAGTGAGTCGGAGCGCCCGATTCGGGACAATGAGCAGTTCTTC. Protein product: CAISESERPIRDNEQFF.